Sequencing of this T cell receptor (beta chain) was carried out in a study of PD-L1 blockade in urothelial cancer. Turning to the study itself: Blood was evaluated 3 weeks (second dose) and 6 weeks after therapy began. A median of about 140,000 T cells was found in the blood samples.

This CDR3 has 15 amino acids. Libraries were prepared by immunoSEQ multiplex PCR; TCRdb keeps only in-frame clonotypes and omits some of them. The table includes approximately 34,000 clones, about 79% detected once. Study outcomes and limitations: Better survival was forecast by a pretreatment blood TCR clonality below the median.

This clone was observed a handful of times. Antigen specificity is unknown. The V call is TRBV21-1, the J call TRBJ2-7; the table's D gene call, TRBD2, was not cross checked with the DNA. TRBV21-1 is termed a pseudogene. This TCR derives from a man between 60 and 70 years old with urothelial cancer. The material was PBMCs, obtained around atezolizumab (anti-PD-L1) treatment. CDR3 DNA: TGTGCCAGCAGCAAAAGCTACGGTCCGTTCGGGGAGCAGTACTTC. Encoded protein: CASSKSYGPFGEQYF.